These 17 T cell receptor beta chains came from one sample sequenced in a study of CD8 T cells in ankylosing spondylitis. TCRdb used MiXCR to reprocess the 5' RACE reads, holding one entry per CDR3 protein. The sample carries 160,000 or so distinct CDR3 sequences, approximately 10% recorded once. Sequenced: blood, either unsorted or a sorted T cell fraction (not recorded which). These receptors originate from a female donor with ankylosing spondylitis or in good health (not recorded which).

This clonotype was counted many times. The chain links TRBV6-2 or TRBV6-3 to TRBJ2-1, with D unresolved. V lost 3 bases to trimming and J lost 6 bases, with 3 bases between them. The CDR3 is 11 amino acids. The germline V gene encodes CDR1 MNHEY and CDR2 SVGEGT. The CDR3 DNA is TGTGCCAGCAGTTATACCAATGAGCAGTTCTTC. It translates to CASSYTNEQFF.

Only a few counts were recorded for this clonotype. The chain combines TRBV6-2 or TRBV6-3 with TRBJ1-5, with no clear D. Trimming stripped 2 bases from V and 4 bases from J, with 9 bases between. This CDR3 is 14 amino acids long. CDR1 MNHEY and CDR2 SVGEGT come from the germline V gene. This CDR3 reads CASSYGSGNQPQHF. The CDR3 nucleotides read TGTGCCAGCAGTTACGGGTCCGGTAATCAGCCCCAGCATTTT.

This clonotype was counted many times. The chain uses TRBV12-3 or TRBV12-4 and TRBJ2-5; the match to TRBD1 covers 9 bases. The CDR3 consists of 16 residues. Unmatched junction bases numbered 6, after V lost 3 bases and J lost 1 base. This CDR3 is CASSFNRGRPQETQYF. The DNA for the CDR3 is TGTGCCAGCAGTTTTAACAGGGGGCGCCCCCAAGAGACCCAGTACTTC.

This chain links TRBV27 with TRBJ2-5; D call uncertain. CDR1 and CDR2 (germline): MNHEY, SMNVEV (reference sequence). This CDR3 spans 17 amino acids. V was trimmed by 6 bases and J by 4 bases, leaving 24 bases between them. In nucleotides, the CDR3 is TGTGCCAGCAGAGCCTCGTTACTGGACCTTTTGGGAGAGACCCAGTACTTC. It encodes CASRASLLDLLGETQYF.

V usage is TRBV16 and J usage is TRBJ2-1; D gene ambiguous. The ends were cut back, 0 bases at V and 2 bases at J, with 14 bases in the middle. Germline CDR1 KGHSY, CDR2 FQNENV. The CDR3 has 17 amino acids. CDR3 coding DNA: TGTGCCAGCAGCCAATCCCCCTTTCTCCGTCCCTACAATGAGCAGTTCTTC. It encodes CASSQSPFLRPYNEQFF.

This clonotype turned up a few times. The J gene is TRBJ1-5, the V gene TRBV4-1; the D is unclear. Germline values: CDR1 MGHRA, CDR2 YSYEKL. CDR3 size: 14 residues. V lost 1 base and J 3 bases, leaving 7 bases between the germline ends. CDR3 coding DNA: TGCGCCAGCAGCCAAGTAAGTTACAATCAGCCCCAGCATTTT. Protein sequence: CASSQVSYNQPQHF.

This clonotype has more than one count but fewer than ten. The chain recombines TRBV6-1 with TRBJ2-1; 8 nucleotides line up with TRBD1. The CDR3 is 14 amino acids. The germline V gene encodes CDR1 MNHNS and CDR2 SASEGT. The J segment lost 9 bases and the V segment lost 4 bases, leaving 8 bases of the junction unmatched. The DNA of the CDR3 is TGTGCCAGCAGTGCCCGGACAGGGACAGGTGAGCAGTTCTTC. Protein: CASSARTGTGEQFF.

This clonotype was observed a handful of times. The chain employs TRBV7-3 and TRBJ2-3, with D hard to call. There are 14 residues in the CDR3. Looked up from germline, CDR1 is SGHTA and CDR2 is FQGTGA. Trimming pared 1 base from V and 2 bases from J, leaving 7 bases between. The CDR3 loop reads CASSLKGATDTQYF. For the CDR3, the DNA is TGTGCCAGCAGCTTAAAGGGCGCCACAGATACGCAGTATTTT. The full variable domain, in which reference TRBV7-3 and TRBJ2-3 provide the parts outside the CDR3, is GAGVSQTPSNKVTEKGKYVELRCDPISGHTALYWYRQSLGQGPEFLIYFQGTGAADDSGLPNDRFFAVRPEGSVSTLKIQRTERGDSAVYLCASSLKGATDTQYFGPGTRLTVL.

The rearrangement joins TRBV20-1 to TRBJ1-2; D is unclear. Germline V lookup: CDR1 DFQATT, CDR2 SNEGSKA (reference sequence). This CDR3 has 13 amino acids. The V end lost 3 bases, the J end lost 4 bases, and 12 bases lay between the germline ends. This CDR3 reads CSARVVGGYGYTF. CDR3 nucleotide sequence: TGCAGTGCTAGGGTCGTCGGCGGCTATGGCTACACCTTC.

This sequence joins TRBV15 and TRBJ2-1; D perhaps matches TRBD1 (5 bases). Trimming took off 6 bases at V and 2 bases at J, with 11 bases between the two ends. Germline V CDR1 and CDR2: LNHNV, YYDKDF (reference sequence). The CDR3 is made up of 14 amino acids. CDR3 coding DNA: TGTGCCACCAGTTGGACACAGACCTACAATGAGCAGTTCTTC. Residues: CATSWTQTYNEQFF.

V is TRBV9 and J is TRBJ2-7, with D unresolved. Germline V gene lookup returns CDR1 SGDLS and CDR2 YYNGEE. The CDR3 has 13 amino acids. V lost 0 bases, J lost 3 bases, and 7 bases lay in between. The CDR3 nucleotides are TGTGCCAGCAGCGTAGCGGATTACTACGAGCAGTACTTC. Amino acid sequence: CASSVADYYEQYF.

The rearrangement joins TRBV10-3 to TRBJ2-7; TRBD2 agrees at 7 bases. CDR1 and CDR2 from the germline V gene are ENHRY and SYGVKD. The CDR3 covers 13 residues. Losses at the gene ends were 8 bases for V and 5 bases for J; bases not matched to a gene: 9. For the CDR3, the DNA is TGTGCCATCCGGGGCGGGAGTTCTAACGAGCAGTACTTC. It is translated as CAIRGGSSNEQYF.

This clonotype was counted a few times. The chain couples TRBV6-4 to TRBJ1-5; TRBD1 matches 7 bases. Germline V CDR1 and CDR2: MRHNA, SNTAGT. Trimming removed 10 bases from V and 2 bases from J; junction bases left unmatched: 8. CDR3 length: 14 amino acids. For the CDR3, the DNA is TGTGCCACCCACAGGGGTGGAGGCAATCAGCCCCAGCATTTT. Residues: CATHRGGGNQPQHF.

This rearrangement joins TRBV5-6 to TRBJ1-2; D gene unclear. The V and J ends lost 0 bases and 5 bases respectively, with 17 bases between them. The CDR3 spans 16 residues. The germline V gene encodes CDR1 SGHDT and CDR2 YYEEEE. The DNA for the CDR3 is TGTGCCAGCAGCTTGGTATTTGCAGATTCCTCATATGGCTACACCTTC. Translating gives CASSLVFADSSYGYTF. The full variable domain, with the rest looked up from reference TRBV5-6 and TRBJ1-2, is DAGVTQSPTHLIKTRGQQVTLRCSPKSGHDTVSWYQQALGQGPQFIFQYYEEEERQRGNFPDRFSGHQFPNYSSELNVNALLLGDSALYLCASSLVFADSSYGYTFGSGTRLTVV.

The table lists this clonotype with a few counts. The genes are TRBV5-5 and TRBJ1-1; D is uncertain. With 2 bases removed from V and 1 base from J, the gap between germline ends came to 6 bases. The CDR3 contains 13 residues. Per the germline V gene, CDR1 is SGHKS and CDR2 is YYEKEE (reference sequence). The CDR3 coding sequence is TGTGCCAGCAGCTTCTTTCAGAACACTGAAGCTTTCTTT. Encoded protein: CASSFFQNTEAFF.

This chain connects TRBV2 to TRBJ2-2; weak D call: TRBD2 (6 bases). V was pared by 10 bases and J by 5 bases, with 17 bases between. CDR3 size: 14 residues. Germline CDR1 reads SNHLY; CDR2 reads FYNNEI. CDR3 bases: TGTGCCACCTTGGAGAGTGGGAGGACCGGGGAGCTGTTTTTT. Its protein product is CATLESGRTGELFF.

The CDR3 here is CASSPGIYNEQFF. The CDR3 nucleotides are TGTGCCAGCAGCCCCGGGATATACAATGAGCAGTTCTTC. The chain has TRBV13 and TRBJ2-1; a possible D gene is TRBD2 (5 bases). V was clipped by 5 bases and J by 4 bases, with 9 bases between them. The CDR3 spans 13 residues. CDR1 is PRHDT and CDR2 is FYEKMQ in the germline V gene (reference sequence).